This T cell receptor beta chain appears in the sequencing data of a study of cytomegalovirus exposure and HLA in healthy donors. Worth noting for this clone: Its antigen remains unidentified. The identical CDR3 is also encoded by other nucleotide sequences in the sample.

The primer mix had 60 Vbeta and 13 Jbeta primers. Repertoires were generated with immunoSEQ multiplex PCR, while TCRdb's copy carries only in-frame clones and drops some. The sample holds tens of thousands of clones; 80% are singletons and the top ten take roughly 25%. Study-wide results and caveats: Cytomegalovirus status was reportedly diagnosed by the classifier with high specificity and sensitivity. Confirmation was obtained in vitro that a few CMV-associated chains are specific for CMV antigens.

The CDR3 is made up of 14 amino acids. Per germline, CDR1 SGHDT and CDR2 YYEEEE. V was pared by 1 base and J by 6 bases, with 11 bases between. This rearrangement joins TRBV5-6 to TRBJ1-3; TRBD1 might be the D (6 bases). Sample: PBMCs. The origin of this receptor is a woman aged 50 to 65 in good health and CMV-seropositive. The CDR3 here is CASSLFGTLNTIYF. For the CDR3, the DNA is TGTGCCAGCAGCTTGTTCGGGACACTAAACACCATATATTTT.